The rows below give T cell receptor beta chains drawn from one sample of a study of monozygotic twins with cystic fibrosis. Profiling relied on immunoSEQ multiplex PCR, and the TCRdb table lists in-frame clones only, not all of them. The profile covers tens of thousands of clones, with about nine tenths appearing a single time and approximately 0.5% taken by the ten largest. The source material was blood. The receptors were sampled from a girl aged 2-10 years with cystic fibrosis. The CDR3 runs from the conserved cysteine through the conserved F or W. Fields, in order: D gene, J gene, V gene, CDR3 protein. A D gene is named only where the DNA matches it firmly.

-	TRBJ2-3	TRBV19	CASSIGLALADTQYF
TRBD1	TRBJ2-1	TRBV19	CATSDRTYNEQFF
TRBD2	TRBJ2-7	TRBV27	CASSRGATYEQYF
-	TRBJ2-2	TRBV14	CASSQVLLTGELFF
TRBD2	TRBJ2-3	TRBV5-4	CASSFLAGVTDTQYF
-	TRBJ1-2	TRBV5-6	CASSLRAGHGYTF
-	TRBJ1-4	TRBV29-1	CSVGRVGEKLFF
-	TRBJ1-1	TRBV5-4	CASSLEISAPEAFF
-	TRBJ1-1	TRBV9	CASSVRGNRNTEAFF
-	TRBJ1-1	TRBV21-1	CASRILQGESDTEAFF
TRBD2	TRBJ2-3	TRBV7-8	CASSRPTSGGGADTQYF
TRBD2	TRBJ2-1	TRBV5-1	CASSLGLAGGNEQFF
-	TRBJ2-6	TRBV5-5	CASSSLLSSGANVLTF
-	TRBJ1-2	TRBV5-4	CASSRGASYGYTF
-	TRBJ1-2	TRBV7-2	CASSSQGFGYTF
TRBD2	TRBJ2-3	TRBV7-9	CASSRTSGGPSTDTQYF
-	TRBJ1-4	TRBV7-2	CASNVDAGPREKLFF
-	TRBJ2-7	TRBV10-1	CASSAGRYEQYF
-	TRBJ1-6	TRBV6-5	CASTGNSPLHF
-	TRBJ1-2	TRBV4-1	CASSRNPAGEAGYTF
TRBD1	TRBJ1-6	TRBV6-1	CASRDGTGGYSPLHF
TRBD1	TRBJ2-7	TRBV5-6	CASSLYGTGVREQYF
-	TRBJ1-6	TRBV30	CASSRQGGSPLHF
TRBD2	TRBJ2-5	TRBV30	CAWRTSGETQYF
-	TRBJ1-6	TRBV6-1	CASTGQNYNSPLHF
-	TRBJ1-1	TRBV6-6	CASRPSQQVNTEAFF
-	TRBJ1-1	TRBV5-1	CASSFDSMNTEAFF
TRBD1	TRBJ2-1	TRBV9	CASSVSGTGYDEQFF